This record looks at one T cell receptor (beta chain) sequence and its context. There is no known antigen for this receptor. Base-call qualities are not available, and no considerably larger clone is one nucleotide away. TCRbeta CDR3 regions were amplified from genomic DNA using the immunoSEQ Assay, a bias-controlled multiplex PCR. Per the authors' processing: The number of nucleated cells in each sample was estimated from the amplification of reference gene primers within the assay. To quantify the absolute abundance of each unique TCRbeta CDR3 rearrangement, sequence reads were collapsed and filtered. Productive Simpson clonality was computed per sample as the square root of Simpson's diversity index over productive rearrangements. TCRdb mirrors the immuneACCESS table, restricted to in-frame sequences. Some clones are absent from its copies; in checked studies, under half trace to an unresolved V gene, and the reason for the others is unknown. For V, J and clone size, that table is used; D and trimming come from the DNA. This sample gives 230,000 or so clones in total; around 83% of them show up just once. The ten biggest clones cover under 2.5% of the sample.

The germline V gene sets CDR1 to MNHEY and CDR2 to SVGAGI. Including the terminal cysteine and phenylalanine, the CDR3 comprises 15 residues. Left in the record is the CDR3 DNA by itself, 45 bases read in frame from the first base. The germline V and J ends show losses of 5 bases and 5 bases respectively, and no gene match explains 10 bases of the junction. The data were obtained in a study of blood T cell repertoires in COVID-19 (dated by TCRdb to the early 2020s). Regarding the study in general: Collaborator samples came from the United States, Italy and Spain and covered acute and convalescent phases of COVID-19. The repertoires were made available in a free public database intended to serve as a resource for research on the immune response to SARS-CoV-2. Samples came from the ongoing ImmuneRACE study (first 160 participants) plus 1,254 subjects from 6 global collaborators. The dataset comprised deeply sampled blood TCRbeta repertoires from subjects exposed to, actively infected with, or recovered from COVID-19. The prospective study material was composed of cDNA or gDNA derived from T cells, B-cell-depleted T cells, or PBMCs. Where available, HLA class I and class II types were obtained from metadata supplied by the sample provider rather than from assay-based typing. Nearly every sample came with metadata listing a de-identified subject ID, COVID-19 status, age in years and sex. The research as a whole found: The quantity of clinical and demographic metadata differed by source and by participant and was supplied without curation.

Samples from volunteer blood donors who had recovered from COVID-19 were contributed by a second Seattle source. The collaborating institutions used their own protocols to collect whole blood in K2EDTA tubes. For TCRbeta analysis, collaborator samples were shipped as frozen whole blood, as isolated PBMCs, or as DNA extracted from either sample type. The chain is assembled from TRBV6-5 and TRBJ1-1, and TRBD1 aligns with 8 junction nucleotides. Material: peripheral blood. The sequence derives from a man aged 35 to 55 who had recovered from COVID-19. The CDR3 here reads CASSRTGTGETEAFF. The sequenced DNA: TGTGCCAGCAGTAGAACGGGGACAGGAGAAACTGAAGCTTTCTTT.